The next 26 T cell receptor beta chains were all read from a single sample in a study of T cell responses to AZD1222 COVID-19 vaccine. Profiling relied on immunoSEQ multiplex PCR, and the TCRdb table lists in-frame clones only, not all of them. The sample records 130,000 or so clones, roughly nine tenths being singletons. Sample: peripheral blood, taken on day 0 of AZD1222 vaccination. Source of these receptors: an adult in good health.

This clone was recorded once. The J gene is TRBJ2-7, the V gene TRBV5-1, with D unresolved. The germline V gene has CDR1 SGHRS and CDR2 YFSETQ. V lost 0 bases to trimming and J lost 0 bases, with 4 bases between them. The CDR3 is made up of 13 amino acids. The CDR3 spells CASSLESSYEQYF. CDR3 bases: TGCGCCAGCAGCTTGGAGAGCTCCTACGAGCAGTACTTC. Filled out from reference TRBV5-1 and TRBJ2-7, the complete variable domain reads KAGVTQTPRYLIKTRGQQVTLSCSPISGHRSVSWYQQTPGQGLQFLFEYFSETQRNKGNFPGRFSGRQFSNSRSEMNVSTLELGDSALYLCASSLESSYEQYFGPGTRLTVT.

The chain links TRBV7-3 to TRBJ1-3, with unresolved D. The ends were cut back, 1 base at V and 0 bases at J, with 4 bases in the middle. Germline V gene lookup returns CDR1 SGHTA and CDR2 FQGTGA. This CDR3 has 14 residues. The CDR3 is CASSLRDSGNTIYF. CDR3 nucleotides: TGTGCCAGCAGCTTAAGGGACTCTGGAAACACCATATATTTT. Drawing the rest from reference TRBV7-3 and TRBJ1-3, the complete variable domain is GAGVSQTPSNKVTEKGKYVELRCDPISGHTALYWYRQSLGQGPEFLIYFQGTGAADDSGLPNDRFFAVRPEGSVSTLKIQRTERGDSAVYLCASSLRDSGNTIYFGEGSWLTVV.

The DNA of the CDR3 is TGTGCCAGTAGTACCGGGACAGGGGCGTACGAGCAGTACTTC. It yields the protein CASSTGTGAYEQYF. The V call is TRBV19, the J call TRBJ2-7, with TRBD1 matching over 10 bases. J gave up 4 bases and V 4 bases, and 4 bases lay outside the gene matches. The CDR3 sequence is 14 residues long. Germline V CDR1 and CDR2: LNHDA, SQIVND (reference sequence).

J is TRBJ1-6 and V is TRBV6-5, with D possibly matching TRBD1 (5 bases). Trimming stripped 2 bases from V and 7 bases from J, with 12 bases between. Germline lookup yields CDR1 MNHEY and CDR2 SVGAGI. The CDR3 contains 15 residues. This chain's CDR3 is CASSYLTALNSPLHF. In nucleotides, the CDR3 is TGTGCCAGCAGTTACCTGACAGCGCTGAATTCACCCCTCCACTTT.

The gene calls are TRBV18 and TRBJ2-7; possibly TRBD1 or TRBD2 for D (6 bases each). The CDR3 consists of 14 residues. Trimming stripped 6 bases from V and 9 bases from J, with 21 bases between. Germline V gene sequence: CDR1 KGHSH, CDR2 LQKENI. The CDR3 spells CASSEDPLGGGQYF. CDR3 bases: TGTGCCAGCTCGGAGGATCCCCTAGGGGGAGGGCAGTACTTC.

This rearrangement joins TRBV7-9 to TRBJ1-6; maybe TRBD1 (6 bases). Germline V gives CDR1 SEHNR, CDR2 FQNEAQ (reference sequence). The V gene lost 3 bases and the J gene lost 6 bases, with 12 bases spanning the gap. This CDR3 is built from 15 residues. The CDR3 DNA is TGTGCCAGCAGCTTTTTTACAGGGCCTAATTCACCCCTCCACTTT. Translating gives CASSFFTGPNSPLHF.

V usage is TRBV19 and J usage is TRBJ1-1; D remains unclear. The V gene's germline CDR1 is LNHDA and CDR2 SQIVND (reference sequence). V gave up 5 bases and J gave up 6 bases, with 16 bases separating them. CDR3 size: 14 residues. CDR3 in amino acids: CASSSPPELPEAFF. The DNA for the CDR3 is TGTGCCAGTAGTTCGCCCCCAGAGTTACCTGAAGCTTTCTTT.

The chain joins TRBV6-5 to TRBJ1-5, with D unresolved. Germline V gene data show CDR1 as MNHEY and CDR2 as SVGAGI. V dropped 7 bases and J dropped 6 bases, with 10 bases sitting between them. The CDR3 has 12 amino acids. The CDR3 coding sequence is TGTGCCAGCATTGGGTTCGGTCAGCCCCAGCATTTT. This sequence encodes CASIGFGQPQHF.

J is TRBJ2-5 and V is TRBV10-3; tentative D call: TRBD1 (7 bases). Germline values: CDR1 ENHRY, CDR2 SYGVKD. This CDR3 is 14 amino acids long. With 6 bases removed from V and 2 bases from J, the gap between germline ends came to 13 bases. This CDR3 is CAIRRDSQQETQYF. CDR3 coding DNA: TGTGCCATCAGGCGGGACAGCCAACAAGAGACCCAGTACTTC.

V gene TRBV3-1 (or the pseudogene TRBV3-2) combines with J gene TRBJ1-6; no definite D call. The CDR3 has 15 amino acids. CDR1 is LGHDT and CDR2 is YNNKEL in the germline V gene (reference sequence). The germline V and J ends were trimmed by 4 bases and 6 bases, with 13 bases remaining between them. The CDR3 reads CASSPNAGANSPLHF. CDR3 DNA: TGTGCCAGCAGCCCTAACGCGGGAGCTAATTCACCCCTCCACTTT.

This chain links TRBV27 with TRBJ1-3; D unclear. CDR3 length equals 14 residues. The V end was cut by 5 bases, the J end by 4 bases, with 12 bases between. Germline-derived CDR1 and CDR2 are MNHEY and SMNVEV (reference sequence). In DNA, the CDR3 is TGTGCCAGCAGTCCCCGGACGGGCGGAAACACCATATATTTT. Amino acids: CASSPRTGGNTIYF.

The V call is TRBV19, the J call TRBJ2-7; tentative D call: TRBD1 (5 bases). V dropped 6 bases and J dropped 3 bases, with 18 bases sitting between them. CDR3 size: 15 residues. Germline assignment: CDR1 LNHDA and CDR2 SQIVND (reference sequence). DNA of the CDR3: TGTGCCAGTAGACCCACCTGGACATCGAACTACGAGCAGTACTTC. The encoded protein is CASRPTWTSNYEQYF. The entire variable domain, with the rest obtained from reference TRBV19 and TRBJ2-7, is as follows: DGGITQSPKYLFRKEGQNVTLSCEQNLNHDAMYWYRQDPGQGLRLIYYSQIVNDFQKGDIAEGYSVSREKKESFPLTVTSAQKNPTAFYLCASRPTWTSNYEQYFGPGTRLTVT.

The rearrangement uses TRBV7-6 and TRBJ1-5; 7 bases align to TRBD1. V trimming: 2 bases; J trimming: 6 bases; junction bases outside the gene matches: 1. Germline values: CDR1 SGHVS, CDR2 FNYEAQ. This CDR3 has 13 amino acids. The CDR3 loop is CASSLQGGQPQHF. The CDR3 nucleotides read TGTGCCAGCAGCTTACAGGGGGGTCAGCCCCAGCATTTT.

The chain combines TRBV7-3 with TRBJ2-7; D may correspond to TRBD1 or TRBD2 (5 bases each). Germline CDR1 reads SGHTA; CDR2 reads FQGTGA. Trimming left V 5 bases short and J 7 bases short, with 12 bases between. The CDR3 runs 12 residues. The CDR3: CASSEAGTEQYF. CDR3 in DNA: TGTGCCAGCAGCGAAGCAGGGACGGAGCAGTACTTC.

V usage is TRBV10-1 and J usage is TRBJ1-1, with TRBD1 identical over 8 bases. From germline, CDR1 is WNHNN and CDR2 SYGVQD (reference sequence). Unmatched junction bases numbered 8, after V lost 8 bases and J lost 6 bases. The CDR3 has 13 amino acids. The CDR3 loop reads CASGQGGGAEAFF. DNA for the CDR3: TGCGCCAGCGGACAGGGCGGGGGTGCTGAAGCTTTCTTT.

The chain couples TRBV3-1 (or the pseudogene TRBV3-2) to TRBJ1-2; D is perhaps TRBD1 (5 bases). V dropped 4 bases and J dropped 6 bases, with 12 bases sitting between them. CDR1 and CDR2 from the germline V gene are LGHDT and YNNKEL (reference sequence). This CDR3 has 13 residues. CDR3 bases: TGTGCCAGCAGCCCCCTCTTGGGGGATGGCTACACCTTC. This codes for CASSPLLGDGYTF.

The CDR3 DNA sequence: TGCGCCAGCAGCTTGGCCGGACTATCCAACTCCTATAATTCACCCCTCCACTTT. It specifies CASSLAGLSNSYNSPLHF. This chain connects TRBV5-1 to TRBJ1-6; D is unresolved. The germline V gene has CDR1 SGHRS and CDR2 YFSETQ. V lost 0 bases to trimming and J lost 0 bases, with 13 bases between them. The CDR3 spans 18 residues.

The CDR3 region is CASRVTGQVPEKLFF. Here the CDR3 DNA reads TGTGCCAGCAGGGTAACAGGCCAGGTCCCCGAAAAACTGTTTTTT. The chain couples TRBV3-1 (or the pseudogene TRBV3-2) to TRBJ1-4, with D possibly matching TRBD1 (5 bases). There are 15 residues in the CDR3. V gave up 6 bases and J gave up 8 bases, with 19 bases separating them. Germline V lookup: CDR1 LGHDT, CDR2 YNNKEL (reference sequence).

The rearrangement links TRBV5-1 to TRBJ1-2; no clear D. Germline V lookup: CDR1 SGHRS, CDR2 YFSETQ. The V gene lost 2 bases and the J gene lost 6 bases, with 11 bases spanning the gap. This CDR3 region has 13 residues. The DNA for the CDR3 is TGCGCCAGCAGCTTTCCAGATGGGGATGGCTACACCTTC. Translating gives CASSFPDGDGYTF.

The chain couples TRBV9 to TRBJ1-2; 12 positions match TRBD1. In germline, CDR1 is SGDLS, CDR2 YYNGEE. The junction had 8 bases not matched to a gene; V was cut back by 3 bases and J by 8 bases. This CDR3 has 15 amino acids. The DNA for the CDR3 is TGTGCCAGCAGCGGGGCCGGGACAGGGGGCCGGGGCTACACCTTC. The encoded protein is CASSGAGTGGRGYTF.

This sequence joins TRBV3-1 (or the pseudogene TRBV3-2) and TRBJ2-7; possibly TRBD2 for D (7 bases). Germline V gene data show CDR1 as LGHDT and CDR2 as YNNKEL (reference sequence). This CDR3 is built from 16 residues. Deletions cut 2 bases from V and 4 bases from J, with 18 bases between. CDR3 region: CASSQYEGGPVYEQYF. The CDR3 DNA is TGTGCCAGCAGCCAATATGAGGGGGGGCCTGTTTACGAGCAGTACTTC.

The sample holds one count of this clone. This chain uses TRBV3-1 (or the pseudogene TRBV3-2) with TRBJ1-2; D gene unclear. The CDR3 runs to 12 residues. V was shortened by 10 bases and J by 4 bases, with 13 bases between the two germline ends. The germline gives CDR1 LGHDT, CDR2 YNNKEL (reference sequence). The CDR3 spells CAKTRGFYGYTF. In DNA form, the CDR3 reads TGTGCCAAAACACGGGGATTCTATGGCTACACCTTC.

The chain joins TRBV9 to TRBJ2-5; 11 bases are shared with TRBD2. The J segment lost 1 base and the V segment lost 0 bases, leaving 8 bases of the junction unmatched. This CDR3 contains 18 residues. Germline V CDR1 and CDR2: SGDLS, YYNGEE. CDR3 DNA sequence: TGTGCCAGCAGCGTAGCGGCTAGCGGGGGGTACCGCCAAGAGACCCAGTACTTC. It specifies CASSVAASGGYRQETQYF. Together with reference TRBV9 and TRBJ2-5, the CDR3 gives the full variable domain: DSGVTQTPKHLITATGQRVTLRCSPRSGDLSVYWYQQSLDQGLQFLIQYYNGEERAKGNILERFSAQQFPDLHSELNLSSLELGDSALYFCASSVAASGGYRQETQYFGPGTRLLVL.

The CDR3 bases are TGTGCCAGCAGCTTAGCGGGGGTCAATGAGCAGTTCTTC. This sequence encodes CASSLAGVNEQFF. V gene TRBV5-4 combines with J gene TRBJ2-1; the match to TRBD2 covers 8 bases. Per germline, CDR1 SGHNT and CDR2 YYREEE (reference sequence). The CDR3 has 13 amino acids. Trimming at V came to 2 bases and at J to 6 bases, leaving 1 base not matched to a gene.

This clone came up once. The rearrangement joins TRBV11-2 to TRBJ2-2; no firm D call. V lost 5 bases, J lost 0 bases, and 10 bases lay in between. This CDR3 is built from 15 residues. CDR1 and CDR2 from the germline V gene are SGHAT and FQNNGV. CDR3 region: CASSGTDPNTGELFF. The CDR3 nucleotides are TGTGCCAGCAGCGGTACAGATCCGAACACCGGGGAGCTGTTTTTT.

The chain couples TRBV24-1 to TRBJ1-2; D gene uncertain. CDR1 is KGHDR and CDR2 is SFDVKD in the germline V gene. The CDR3 totals 11 residues. V was clipped by 5 bases and J by 8 bases, with 8 bases between them. The CDR3 DNA reads as TGTGCCACCAGTGGTCCTGGAGGCTACACCTTC. It is translated as CATSGPGGYTF.